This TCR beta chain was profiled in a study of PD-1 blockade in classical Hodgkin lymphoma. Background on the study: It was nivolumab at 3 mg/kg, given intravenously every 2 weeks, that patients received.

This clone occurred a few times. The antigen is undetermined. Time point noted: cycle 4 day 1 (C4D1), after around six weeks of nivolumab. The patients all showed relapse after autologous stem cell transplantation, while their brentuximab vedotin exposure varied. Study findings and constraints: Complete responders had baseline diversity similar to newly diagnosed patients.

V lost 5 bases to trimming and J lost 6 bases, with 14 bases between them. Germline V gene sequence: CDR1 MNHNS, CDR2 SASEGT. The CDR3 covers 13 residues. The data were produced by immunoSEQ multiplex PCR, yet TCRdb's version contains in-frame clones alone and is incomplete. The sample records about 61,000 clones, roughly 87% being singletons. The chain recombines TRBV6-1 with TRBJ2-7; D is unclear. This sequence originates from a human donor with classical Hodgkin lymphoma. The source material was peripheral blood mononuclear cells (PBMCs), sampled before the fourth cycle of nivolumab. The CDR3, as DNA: TGTGCCAGCAGTTATAATCGACCGGCCGAGCAGTACTTC. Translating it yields CASSYNRPAEQYF.